This T cell receptor (beta chain) was found in a study of blood T cell repertoires in COVID-19. Germline CDR1 and CDR2: SEHNR and FQNEAQ (reference sequence). There are 13 residues in the CDR3. V gave up 5 bases and J gave up 0 bases, with 7 bases separating them. Sequenced by immunoSEQ multiplex PCR; TCRdb stores in-frame clones only, minus some. The sample yields tens of thousands of clones, 86% seen once. This clonotype was sampled from a man over 45 with acute or convalescent COVID-19. V gene TRBV7-9 combines with J gene TRBJ1-2; D is ambiguous. The sequenced material came from peripheral blood. The CDR3 bases are TGTGCCAGCAGCAATTTAGCTAACTATGGCTACACCTTC. Residues: CASSNLANYGYTF.